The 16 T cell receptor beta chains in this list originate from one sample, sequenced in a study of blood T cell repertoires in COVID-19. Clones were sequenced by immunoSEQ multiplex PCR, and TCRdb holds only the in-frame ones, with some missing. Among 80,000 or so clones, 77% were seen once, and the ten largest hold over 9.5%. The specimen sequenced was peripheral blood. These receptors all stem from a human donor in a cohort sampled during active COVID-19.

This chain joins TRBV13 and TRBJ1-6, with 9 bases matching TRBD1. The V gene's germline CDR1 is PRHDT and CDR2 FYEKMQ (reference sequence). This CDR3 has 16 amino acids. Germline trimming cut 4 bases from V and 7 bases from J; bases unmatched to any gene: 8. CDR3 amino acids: CASSWDRANDNSPLHF. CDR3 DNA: TGTGCCAGCAGCTGGGACAGGGCCAACGACAATTCACCCCTCCACTTT. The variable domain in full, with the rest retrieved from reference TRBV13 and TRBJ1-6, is AAGVIQSPRHLIKEKRETATLKCYPIPRHDTVYWYQQGPGQDPQFLISFYEKMQSDKGSIPDRFSAQQFSDYHSELNMSSLELGDSALYFCASSWDRANDNSPLHFGNGTRLTVT.

For the CDR3, the DNA is TGTGCCAGCAGCTTTATGACAGGGCAGGCGCAGTATTTT. This codes for CASSFMTGQAQYF. This rearrangement joins TRBV11-3 to TRBJ2-3; 7 bases are shared with TRBD1. J was trimmed by 10 bases and V by 3 bases; bases with no gene match: 7. Germline V gene lookup returns CDR1 SGHNT and CDR2 YENEEA. CDR3 size: 13 residues.

The CDR3 DNA reads as TGTGCCAGCAGCTTAGCGGGTATGCAACGCCATGGCTACACCTTC. It codes for CASSLAGMQRHGYTF. The chain carries TRBV11-3 and TRBJ1-2, with D unclear. V lost 1 base, J lost 6 bases, and 15 bases lay in between. From germline, CDR1 is SGHNT and CDR2 YENEEA. CDR3 length equals 15 residues.

In DNA, the CDR3 is TGTGCCTGGAGTTGGGAGGGGGCGCAGTATTTT. Encoded protein: CAWSWEGAQYF. The chain has TRBV30 and TRBJ2-3; D is perhaps TRBD2 (7 bases). Germline CDR1 GTSNPN, CDR2 SVGIG (reference sequence). The germline V and J ends were trimmed by 2 bases and 10 bases, with 10 bases remaining between them. CDR3 length: 11 amino acids.

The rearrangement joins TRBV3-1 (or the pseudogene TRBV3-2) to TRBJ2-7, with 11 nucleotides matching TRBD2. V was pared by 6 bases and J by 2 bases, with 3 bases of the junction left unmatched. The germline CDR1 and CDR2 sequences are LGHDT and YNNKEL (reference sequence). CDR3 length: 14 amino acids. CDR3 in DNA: TGTGCCAGCAGTGATAGCGGGGGGGCCTACGAGCAGTACTTC. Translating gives CASSDSGGAYEQYF.

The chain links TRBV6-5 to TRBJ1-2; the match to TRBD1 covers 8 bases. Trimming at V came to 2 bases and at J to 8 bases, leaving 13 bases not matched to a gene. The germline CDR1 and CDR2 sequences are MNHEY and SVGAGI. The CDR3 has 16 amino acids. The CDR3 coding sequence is TGTGCCAGCAGTTACATACGAATCAGGGGGCTGGAGGGCTACACCTTC. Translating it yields CASSYIRIRGLEGYTF.

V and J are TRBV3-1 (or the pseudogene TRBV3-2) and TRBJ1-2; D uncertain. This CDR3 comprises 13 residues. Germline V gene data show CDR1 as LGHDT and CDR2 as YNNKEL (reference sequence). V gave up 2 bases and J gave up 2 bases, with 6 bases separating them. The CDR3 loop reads CASSQTENYGYTF. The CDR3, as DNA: TGTGCCAGCAGCCAAACAGAGAACTATGGCTACACCTTC.

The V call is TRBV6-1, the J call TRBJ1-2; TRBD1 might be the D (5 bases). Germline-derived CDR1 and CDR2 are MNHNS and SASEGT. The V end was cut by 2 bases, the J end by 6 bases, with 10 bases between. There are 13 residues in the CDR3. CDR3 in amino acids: CASSESGGDGYTF. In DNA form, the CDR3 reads TGTGCCAGCAGTGAATCGGGGGGGGATGGCTACACCTTC.

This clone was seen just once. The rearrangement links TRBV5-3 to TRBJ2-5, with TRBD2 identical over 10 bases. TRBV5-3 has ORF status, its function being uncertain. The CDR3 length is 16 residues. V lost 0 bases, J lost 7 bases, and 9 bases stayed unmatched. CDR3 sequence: CARSLGTSGTMGTQYF. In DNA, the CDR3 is TGTGCCAGAAGCTTGGGGACTAGCGGTACCATGGGGACCCAGTACTTC.

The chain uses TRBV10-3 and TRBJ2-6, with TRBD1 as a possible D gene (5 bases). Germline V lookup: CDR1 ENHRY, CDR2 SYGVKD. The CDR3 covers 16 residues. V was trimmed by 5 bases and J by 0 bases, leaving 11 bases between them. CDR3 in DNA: TGTGCCATCAGTCCTCCGACAGTCTCTGGGGCCAACGTCCTGACTTTC. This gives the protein CAISPPTVSGANVLTF.

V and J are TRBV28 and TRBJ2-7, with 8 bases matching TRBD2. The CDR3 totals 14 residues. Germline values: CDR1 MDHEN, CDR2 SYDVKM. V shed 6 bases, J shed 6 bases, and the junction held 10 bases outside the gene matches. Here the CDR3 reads CASRPGGGTGEQYF. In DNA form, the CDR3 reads TGTGCCAGCAGACCCGGGGGGGGTACTGGCGAGCAGTACTTC. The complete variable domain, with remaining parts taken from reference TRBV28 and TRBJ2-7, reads DVKVTQSSRYLVKRTGEKVFLECVQDMDHENMFWYRQDPGLGLRLIYFSYDVKMKEKGDIPEGYSVSREKKERFSLILESASTNQTSMYLCASRPGGGTGEQYFGPGTRLTVT.

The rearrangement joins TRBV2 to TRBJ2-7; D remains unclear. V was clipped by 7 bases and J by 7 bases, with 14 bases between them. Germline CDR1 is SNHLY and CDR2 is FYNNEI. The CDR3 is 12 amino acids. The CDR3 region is CASTASPREQYF. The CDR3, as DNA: TGTGCCAGCACGGCCTCTCCGAGGGAGCAGTACTTC.

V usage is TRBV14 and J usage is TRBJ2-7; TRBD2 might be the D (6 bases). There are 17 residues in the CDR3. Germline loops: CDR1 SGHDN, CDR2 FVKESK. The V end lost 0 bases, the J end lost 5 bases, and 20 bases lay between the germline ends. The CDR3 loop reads CASSQDSWALGRNEQYF. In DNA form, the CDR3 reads TGTGCCAGCAGCCAAGACTCCTGGGCGCTTGGGAGGAACGAGCAGTACTTC.

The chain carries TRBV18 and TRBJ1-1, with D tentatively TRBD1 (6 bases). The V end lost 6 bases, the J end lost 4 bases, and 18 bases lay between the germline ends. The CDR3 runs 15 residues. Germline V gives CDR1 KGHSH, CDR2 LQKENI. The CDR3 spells CASSRTSGVPTEAFF. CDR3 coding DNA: TGTGCCAGCTCGCGTACTTCAGGGGTACCCACTGAAGCTTTCTTT.

The CDR3 spells CASSIKGQSYSNQPQHF. The CDR3 bases are TGTGCCAGTAGTATAAAGGGGCAATCTTATAGCAATCAGCCCCAGCATTTT. V and J are TRBV19 and TRBJ1-5; D possibly corresponds to TRBD1 (5 bases). Trimming shortened V by 2 bases and J by 0 bases, and 14 bases separated the two germline ends. In germline, CDR1 is LNHDA, CDR2 SQIVND (reference sequence). The CDR3 is 17 amino acids.

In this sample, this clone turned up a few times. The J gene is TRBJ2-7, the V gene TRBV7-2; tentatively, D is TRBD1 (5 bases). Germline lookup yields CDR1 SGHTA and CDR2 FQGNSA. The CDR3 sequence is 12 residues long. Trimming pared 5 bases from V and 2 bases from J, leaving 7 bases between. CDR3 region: CASSRGAYEQYF. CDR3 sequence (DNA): TGTGCCAGCAGCAGGGGTGCCTACGAGCAGTACTTC.